This is a list of T cell receptor beta chains from one sample in a study of T cell responses to AZD1222 COVID-19 vaccine. Profiling relied on immunoSEQ multiplex PCR, and the TCRdb table lists in-frame clones only, not all of them. Among about 34,000 clones listed, approximately 91% were seen once. The sample in question was peripheral blood, obtained on day 0 of AZD1222 vaccination. All receptors come from an adult in good health. Each CDR3 is given with its conserved first and last residue. A D gene is named only where the DNA matches it firmly. Rows give clone size only sometimes, using once, few, many, or a class for an expanded clone.

J gene	D gene	clone size	V gene	CDR3 protein	CDR3 DNA
TRBJ2-7	.	.	TRBV14	CASSPWAGAYEQYF	TGTGCCAGCAGCCCCTGGGCAGGGGCTTACGAGCAGTACTTC
TRBJ1-2	TRBD1	.	TRBV28	CASRAGTGVNYGYTF	TGTGCCAGCAGAGCCGGGACAGGGGTGAACTATGGCTACACCTTC
TRBJ1-5	.	.	TRBV19	CASSIQDGQPQHF	TGTGCCAGTAGTATTCAGGACGGGCAGCCCCAGCATTTT
TRBJ2-3	.	.	TRBV24-1	CAVRADHTDTQYF	TGTGCTGTCCGGGCGGATCACACAGATACGCAGTATTTT
TRBJ2-2	TRBD1	.	TRBV28	CFFRDSYTGELFF	TGTTTCTTTCGGGACAGTTACACCGGGGAGCTGTTTTTT
TRBJ2-2	.	.	TRBV4-1	CASSHPLSAGELFF	TGCGCCAGCAGCCACCCTTTATCGGCCGGGGAGCTGTTTTTT
TRBJ2-3	.	.	TRBV27	CASSFRAPPAPQYF	TGTGCCAGCAGTTTTAGGGCTCCTCCTGCCCCGCAGTATTTT
TRBJ1-2	TRBD1	.	TRBV6-5	CASSSTGGVVYGYTF	TGTGCCAGCAGTTCCACAGGGGGAGTCGTATATGGCTACACCTTC
TRBJ1-2	TRBD1	.	TRBV19	CASSDRGDYGYTF	TGTGCCAGTAGCGACAGGGGCGACTATGGCTACACCTTC
TRBJ1-3	.	few	TRBV11-2	CASSLAGIGLTSGNTIYF	TGTGCCAGCAGCTTAGCGGGGATCGGACTGACCTCTGGAAACACCATATATTTT
TRBJ2-1	.	.	TRBV5-4	CASSISQRSSYNEQFF	TGTGCCAGCAGCATAAGCCAAAGGAGCTCCTACAATGAGCAGTTCTTC
TRBJ2-7	.	few	TRBV28	CASSAIRQNEQYF	TGTGCCAGCAGTGCTATCCGACAAAACGAGCAGTACTTC
TRBJ1-3	.	.	TRBV19	CASRGTPGNTIYF	TGTGCCAGTCGCGGGACCCCGGGAAACACCATATATTTT
TRBJ2-3	.	.	TRBV5-1	CASSSVGGGTDTQYF	TGCGCCAGCAGCTCAGTTGGAGGGGGCACAGATACGCAGTATTTT
TRBJ2-3	.	.	TRBV10-1	CASSGRGSTDTQYF	TGCGCCAGCAGTGGGAGGGGGAGCACAGATACGCAGTATTTT
TRBJ1-2	TRBD1	.	TRBV6-5	CASTSGGVGYGYTF	TGTGCCAGCACCTCAGGGGGGGTGGGCTATGGCTACACCTTC
TRBJ2-7	.	.	TRBV19	CASTGNSYEQYF	TGTGCCAGTACGGGTAATTCCTACGAGCAGTACTTC
TRBJ2-2	.	few	TRBV5-5	CASSLGVGKDTGELFF	TGTGCCAGCAGCTTGGGGGTAGGGAAGGACACCGGGGAGCTGTTTTTT
TRBJ1-2	TRBD1	.	TRBV28	CASRSGQGMRHYGYTF	TGTGCCAGCAGATCGGGACAGGGAATGCGACACTATGGCTACACCTTC
TRBJ1-4	.	.	TRBV2	CASREAGANEKLFF	TGTGCCAGCAGAGAGGCTGGAGCTAATGAAAAACTGTTTTTT
TRBJ2-6	.	once	TRBV7-9	CASSISWGANVLTF	TGTGCCAGCAGCATTTCATGGGGGGCCAACGTCCTGACTTTC
TRBJ2-3	.	.	TRBV19	CASSLTGADTQYF	TGTGCCAGTAGCCTTACGGGGGCGGATACGCAGTATTTT
TRBJ1-1	.	.	TRBV25-1	CASSDDPAMNTEAFF	TGTGCCAGCAGTGATGACCCAGCAATGAACACTGAAGCTTTCTTT
TRBJ2-7	.	once	TRBV7-9	CAILTGYEQYF	TGTGCCATACTAACAGGCTACGAGCAGTACTTC
TRBJ2-2	.	.	TRBV4-1	CASSQQGAGGPNTGELFF	TGCGCCAGCAGCCAACAGGGGGCGGGAGGGCCTAACACCGGGGAGCTGTTTTTT
TRBJ1-1	.	.	TRBV5-4	CASSKGIDTEAFF	TGTGCCAGCAGCAAGGGTATCGACACTGAAGCTTTCTTT
TRBJ1-3	TRBD1	.	TRBV20-1	CSGYRGNTIYF	TGCAGTGGTTACAGGGGGAACACCATATATTTT
TRBJ1-4	TRBD1	.	TRBV5-1	CASSLARTGPEKLFF	TGCGCCAGCAGCTTGGCCCGGACAGGCCCCGAAAAACTGTTTTTT
TRBJ2-3	.	.	TRBV28	CASSLSPGLASTDTQYF	TGTGCCAGCAGTTTATCTCCCGGGCTCGCGAGCACAGATACGCAGTATTTT
TRBJ2-2	TRBD1	.	TRBV5-1	CASGTGEDTGELFF	TGCGCCAGCGGGACAGGGGAGGACACCGGGGAGCTGTTTTTT
TRBJ2-2	.	.	TRBV14	CASSQVRGSYTGELFF	TGTGCCAGCAGCCAAGTCCGAGGGAGCTACACCGGGGAGCTGTTTTTT
TRBJ1-6	TRBD1	.	TRBV19	CASSTTGQGGSLHF	TGTGCCAGTAGTACTACGGGACAGGGGGGATCCCTCCACTTT
TRBJ1-4	.	.	TRBV15	CATSPFRGTDEKLFF	TGTGCCACCAGCCCTTTTAGGGGTACGGATGAAAAACTGTTTTTT
TRBJ2-5	.	.	TRBV29-1	CSAGYQETQYF	TGCAGCGCCGGGTACCAAGAGACCCAGTACTTC
TRBJ2-3	TRBD2	once	TRBV28	CASSLVGRGSTDTQYF	TGTGCCAGCAGTTTGGTCGGGAGGGGTAGCACAGATACGCAGTATTTT
TRBJ1-1	.	.	TRBV6-1	CASSEWITEAFF	TGTGCCAGCAGTGAATGGATCACTGAAGCTTTCTTT
TRBJ1-1	TRBD1	once	TRBV6-2/TRBV6-3	CASSYMGQGAGTEAFF	TGTGCCAGCAGTTACATGGGACAGGGGGCAGGAACTGAAGCTTTCTTT
TRBJ2-3	.	.	TRBV6-1	CASSEAGTIADTQYF	TGTGCCAGCAGTGAAGCAGGAACAATAGCAGATACGCAGTATTTT
TRBJ2-7	.	.	TRBV9	CASSAQLEAYEQYF	TGTGCCAGCAGCGCCCAACTAGAAGCCTACGAGCAGTACTTC
TRBJ2-7	.	.	TRBV15	CATSRDPGSRSYEQYF	TGTGCCACCAGCAGAGATCCGGGGAGTAGATCCTACGAGCAGTACTTC
TRBJ2-5	TRBD1	.	TRBV9	CASSPGTEETQYF	TGTGCCAGCAGCCCAGGGACAGAAGAGACCCAGTACTTC
TRBJ2-7	TRBD2	.	TRBV28	CASSSSGKGYEQYF	TGTGCCAGCAGTTCTAGCGGGAAGGGCTACGAGCAGTACTTC
TRBJ2-3	.	.	TRBV6-2/TRBV6-3	CASSLAESTDTQYF	TGTGCCAGCAGTCTAGCAGAAAGCACAGATACGCAGTATTTT
TRBJ2-7	.	once	TRBV19	CASSEDAYEQYF	TGTGCCAGTAGTGAGGACGCCTACGAGCAGTACTTC
TRBJ2-7	.	large	TRBV11-2	CASSLAFPGVHEQYF	TGTGCCAGCAGCTTAGCATTCCCGGGGGTCCACGAGCAGTACTTC
TRBJ2-3	.	.	TRBV21-1	CASSPLQGDTQYF	TGTGCCAGCAGCCCATTACAGGGAGATACGCAGTATTTT
TRBJ1-5	.	.	TRBV4-3	CASSQEPGRYQPQHF	TGCGCCAGCAGCCAAGAACCAGGGCGCTATCAGCCCCAGCATTTT
TRBJ2-3	TRBD2	.	TRBV11-2	CASSSRGAGGTDTQYF	TGTGCCAGCAGCTCCCGGGGAGCGGGGGGCACAGATACGCAGTATTTT
TRBJ2-1	TRBD2	.	TRBV4-1	CASSRGLAVGSYNEQFF	TGCGCCAGCAGCCGCGGACTAGCGGTAGGCTCCTACAATGAGCAGTTCTTC
TRBJ2-1	.	.	TRBV3-1/TRBV3-2	CASSQTGYNEQFF	TGTGCCAGCAGCCAAACAGGGTACAATGAGCAGTTCTTC
TRBJ2-7	TRBD1	once	TRBV6-2/TRBV6-3	CASSLLYPGQGYEQYF	TGTGCCAGCAGTTTACTCTATCCGGGACAGGGCTACGAGCAGTACTTC
TRBJ2-7	TRBD1	.	TRBV6-5	CASRRGQGREQYF	TGTGCCAGCAGGCGGGGACAGGGCCGGGAGCAGTACTTC
TRBJ2-7	.	once	TRBV7-8	CASSLVGPYEQYF	TGTGCCAGCAGCTTAGTTGGTCCTTACGAGCAGTACTTC